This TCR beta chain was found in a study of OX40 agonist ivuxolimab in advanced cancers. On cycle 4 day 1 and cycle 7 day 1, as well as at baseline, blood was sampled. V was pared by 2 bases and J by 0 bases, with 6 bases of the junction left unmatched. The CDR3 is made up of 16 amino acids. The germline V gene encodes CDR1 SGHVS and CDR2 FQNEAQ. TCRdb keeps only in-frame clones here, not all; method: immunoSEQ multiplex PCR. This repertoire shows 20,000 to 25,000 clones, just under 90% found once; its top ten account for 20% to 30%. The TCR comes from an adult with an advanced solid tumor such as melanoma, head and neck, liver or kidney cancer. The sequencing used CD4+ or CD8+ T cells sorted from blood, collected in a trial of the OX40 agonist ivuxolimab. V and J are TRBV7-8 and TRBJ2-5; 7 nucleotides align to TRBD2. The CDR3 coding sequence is TGTGCCAGCAGCTTAATAGTGGGGGGGTACCAAGAGACCCAGTACTTC. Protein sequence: CASSLIVGGYQETQYF.